Listed here are 9 T cell receptor beta chains from one sample, sequenced in a study of blood T cell repertoires in COVID-19. Data came from immunoSEQ multiplex PCR; TCRdb stores just in-frame clones and leaves some out. In the table there are 110,000 to 150,000 clones, approximately 88% of which are singletons. Sample: peripheral blood. These TCRs come from a man aged 65-85 years with acute or convalescent COVID-19.

The DNA of the CDR3 is TGCGCCAGCAGCACAGGGACAGGGGGCTTTGGCTACACCTTC. Translating gives CASSTGTGGFGYTF. The rearrangement uses TRBV5-1 and TRBJ1-2; 12 nucleotides match TRBD1. CDR1 is SGHRS and CDR2 is YFSETQ in the germline V gene. Trimming at V came to 4 bases and at J to 7 bases, leaving 5 bases not matched to a gene. This CDR3 contains 14 residues.

V is TRBV20-1 and J is TRBJ2-7; TRBD2 matches at 10 bases. Trimming at V came to 3 bases and at J to 0 bases, leaving 2 bases not matched to a gene. In germline, CDR1 is DFQATT, CDR2 SNEGSKA (reference sequence). This CDR3 has 14 amino acids. As DNA, the CDR3 is TGCAGTGCTAGTGCTAGCGGGAGCTCCTACGAGCAGTACTTC. It encodes CSASASGSSYEQYF.

V and J are TRBV5-1 and TRBJ2-3; 8 nucleotides match TRBD1. The CDR3 is 15 residues long. V lost 4 bases, J lost 0 bases, and 4 bases stayed unmatched. Germline CDR1 is SGHRS and CDR2 is YFSETQ. This chain's CDR3 is CASSIQGGSTDTQYF. The CDR3 coding sequence is TGCGCCAGCAGCATACAGGGGGGAAGCACAGATACGCAGTATTTT.

The V gene is TRBV7-2, the J gene TRBJ1-4; TRBD1 matches at 8 bases. Germline V gene lookup returns CDR1 SGHTA and CDR2 FQGNSA. The CDR3 totals 14 residues. V dropped 4 bases and J dropped 7; count of bases not matched to a gene: 5. The CDR3 nucleotides are TGTGCCAGCAGCTGGACAGGGCGGGGTGAAAAACTGTTTTTT. Protein product: CASSWTGRGEKLFF.

This chain links TRBV5-4 with TRBJ2-3, with 13 bases aligning to TRBD2. CDR3 size: 16 residues. Germline CDR1 reads SGHNT; CDR2 reads YYREEE (reference sequence). The junction had 2 bases not matched to a gene; V was cut back by 0 bases and J by 4 bases. CDR3 region: CASSLGTSGGADTQYF. The CDR3 DNA reads TGTGCCAGCAGCTTGGGGACTAGCGGGGGTGCAGATACGCAGTATTTT.

V is TRBV30 and J is TRBJ2-5; D unclear. Germline assignment: CDR1 GTSNPN and CDR2 SVGIG (reference sequence). The CDR3 extends over 12 amino acids. V was trimmed by 2 bases and J by 5 bases, leaving 9 bases between them. CDR3 DNA sequence: TGTGCCTGGAGTTGGAGTGACGAGACCCAGTACTTC. Protein: CAWSWSDETQYF. The full variable domain, with the rest looked up from reference TRBV30 and TRBJ2-5, is SQTIHQWPATLVQPVGSPLSLECTVEGTSNPNLYWYRQAAGRGLQLLFYSVGIGQISSEVPQNLSASRPQDRQFILSSKKLLLSDSGFYLCAWSWSDETQYFGPGTRLLVL.

This chain links TRBV29-1 with TRBJ2-7, with D possibly matching TRBD2 (5 bases). Trimming pared 6 bases from V and 5 bases from J, leaving 17 bases between. Germline values: CDR1 SQVTM, CDR2 ANQGSEA. CDR3 length: 13 residues. DNA of the CDR3: TGCAGCGTCCGGACTCTCCTAGGACACGAGCAGTACTTC. Its protein is CSVRTLLGHEQYF.

For this clone: Other nucleotide sequences in the sample specify the same CDR3. The chain employs TRBV7-8 and TRBJ2-5, with TRBD2 identical over 15 bases. With 3 bases clipped from V and 4 bases from J, the junction kept 0 bases outside the gene matches. This CDR3 comprises 15 residues. Germline lookup yields CDR1 SGHVS and CDR2 FQNEAQ. The CDR3 here is CASSLGLAGGETQYF. The CDR3 bases are TGTGCCAGCAGCTTGGGACTAGCGGGGGGAGAGACCCAGTACTTC.

A single count supports this clone. The chain has TRBV5-1 and TRBJ2-1; D gene uncertain. The CDR3 length is 15 residues. Trimming took 1 base from V and 6 from J, leaving 14 bases between them. From germline, CDR1 is SGHRS and CDR2 YFSETQ. The CDR3 nucleotides read TGCGCCAGCAGCTTGAACCCCGAGTTTAGCAATGAGCAGTTCTTC. Its translation: CASSLNPEFSNEQFF. The full variable domain, rest sourced from reference TRBV5-1 and TRBJ2-1, is KAGVTQTPRYLIKTRGQQVTLSCSPISGHRSVSWYQQTPGQGLQFLFEYFSETQRNKGNFPGRFSGRQFSNSRSEMNVSTLELGDSALYLCASSLNPEFSNEQFFGPGTRLTVL.